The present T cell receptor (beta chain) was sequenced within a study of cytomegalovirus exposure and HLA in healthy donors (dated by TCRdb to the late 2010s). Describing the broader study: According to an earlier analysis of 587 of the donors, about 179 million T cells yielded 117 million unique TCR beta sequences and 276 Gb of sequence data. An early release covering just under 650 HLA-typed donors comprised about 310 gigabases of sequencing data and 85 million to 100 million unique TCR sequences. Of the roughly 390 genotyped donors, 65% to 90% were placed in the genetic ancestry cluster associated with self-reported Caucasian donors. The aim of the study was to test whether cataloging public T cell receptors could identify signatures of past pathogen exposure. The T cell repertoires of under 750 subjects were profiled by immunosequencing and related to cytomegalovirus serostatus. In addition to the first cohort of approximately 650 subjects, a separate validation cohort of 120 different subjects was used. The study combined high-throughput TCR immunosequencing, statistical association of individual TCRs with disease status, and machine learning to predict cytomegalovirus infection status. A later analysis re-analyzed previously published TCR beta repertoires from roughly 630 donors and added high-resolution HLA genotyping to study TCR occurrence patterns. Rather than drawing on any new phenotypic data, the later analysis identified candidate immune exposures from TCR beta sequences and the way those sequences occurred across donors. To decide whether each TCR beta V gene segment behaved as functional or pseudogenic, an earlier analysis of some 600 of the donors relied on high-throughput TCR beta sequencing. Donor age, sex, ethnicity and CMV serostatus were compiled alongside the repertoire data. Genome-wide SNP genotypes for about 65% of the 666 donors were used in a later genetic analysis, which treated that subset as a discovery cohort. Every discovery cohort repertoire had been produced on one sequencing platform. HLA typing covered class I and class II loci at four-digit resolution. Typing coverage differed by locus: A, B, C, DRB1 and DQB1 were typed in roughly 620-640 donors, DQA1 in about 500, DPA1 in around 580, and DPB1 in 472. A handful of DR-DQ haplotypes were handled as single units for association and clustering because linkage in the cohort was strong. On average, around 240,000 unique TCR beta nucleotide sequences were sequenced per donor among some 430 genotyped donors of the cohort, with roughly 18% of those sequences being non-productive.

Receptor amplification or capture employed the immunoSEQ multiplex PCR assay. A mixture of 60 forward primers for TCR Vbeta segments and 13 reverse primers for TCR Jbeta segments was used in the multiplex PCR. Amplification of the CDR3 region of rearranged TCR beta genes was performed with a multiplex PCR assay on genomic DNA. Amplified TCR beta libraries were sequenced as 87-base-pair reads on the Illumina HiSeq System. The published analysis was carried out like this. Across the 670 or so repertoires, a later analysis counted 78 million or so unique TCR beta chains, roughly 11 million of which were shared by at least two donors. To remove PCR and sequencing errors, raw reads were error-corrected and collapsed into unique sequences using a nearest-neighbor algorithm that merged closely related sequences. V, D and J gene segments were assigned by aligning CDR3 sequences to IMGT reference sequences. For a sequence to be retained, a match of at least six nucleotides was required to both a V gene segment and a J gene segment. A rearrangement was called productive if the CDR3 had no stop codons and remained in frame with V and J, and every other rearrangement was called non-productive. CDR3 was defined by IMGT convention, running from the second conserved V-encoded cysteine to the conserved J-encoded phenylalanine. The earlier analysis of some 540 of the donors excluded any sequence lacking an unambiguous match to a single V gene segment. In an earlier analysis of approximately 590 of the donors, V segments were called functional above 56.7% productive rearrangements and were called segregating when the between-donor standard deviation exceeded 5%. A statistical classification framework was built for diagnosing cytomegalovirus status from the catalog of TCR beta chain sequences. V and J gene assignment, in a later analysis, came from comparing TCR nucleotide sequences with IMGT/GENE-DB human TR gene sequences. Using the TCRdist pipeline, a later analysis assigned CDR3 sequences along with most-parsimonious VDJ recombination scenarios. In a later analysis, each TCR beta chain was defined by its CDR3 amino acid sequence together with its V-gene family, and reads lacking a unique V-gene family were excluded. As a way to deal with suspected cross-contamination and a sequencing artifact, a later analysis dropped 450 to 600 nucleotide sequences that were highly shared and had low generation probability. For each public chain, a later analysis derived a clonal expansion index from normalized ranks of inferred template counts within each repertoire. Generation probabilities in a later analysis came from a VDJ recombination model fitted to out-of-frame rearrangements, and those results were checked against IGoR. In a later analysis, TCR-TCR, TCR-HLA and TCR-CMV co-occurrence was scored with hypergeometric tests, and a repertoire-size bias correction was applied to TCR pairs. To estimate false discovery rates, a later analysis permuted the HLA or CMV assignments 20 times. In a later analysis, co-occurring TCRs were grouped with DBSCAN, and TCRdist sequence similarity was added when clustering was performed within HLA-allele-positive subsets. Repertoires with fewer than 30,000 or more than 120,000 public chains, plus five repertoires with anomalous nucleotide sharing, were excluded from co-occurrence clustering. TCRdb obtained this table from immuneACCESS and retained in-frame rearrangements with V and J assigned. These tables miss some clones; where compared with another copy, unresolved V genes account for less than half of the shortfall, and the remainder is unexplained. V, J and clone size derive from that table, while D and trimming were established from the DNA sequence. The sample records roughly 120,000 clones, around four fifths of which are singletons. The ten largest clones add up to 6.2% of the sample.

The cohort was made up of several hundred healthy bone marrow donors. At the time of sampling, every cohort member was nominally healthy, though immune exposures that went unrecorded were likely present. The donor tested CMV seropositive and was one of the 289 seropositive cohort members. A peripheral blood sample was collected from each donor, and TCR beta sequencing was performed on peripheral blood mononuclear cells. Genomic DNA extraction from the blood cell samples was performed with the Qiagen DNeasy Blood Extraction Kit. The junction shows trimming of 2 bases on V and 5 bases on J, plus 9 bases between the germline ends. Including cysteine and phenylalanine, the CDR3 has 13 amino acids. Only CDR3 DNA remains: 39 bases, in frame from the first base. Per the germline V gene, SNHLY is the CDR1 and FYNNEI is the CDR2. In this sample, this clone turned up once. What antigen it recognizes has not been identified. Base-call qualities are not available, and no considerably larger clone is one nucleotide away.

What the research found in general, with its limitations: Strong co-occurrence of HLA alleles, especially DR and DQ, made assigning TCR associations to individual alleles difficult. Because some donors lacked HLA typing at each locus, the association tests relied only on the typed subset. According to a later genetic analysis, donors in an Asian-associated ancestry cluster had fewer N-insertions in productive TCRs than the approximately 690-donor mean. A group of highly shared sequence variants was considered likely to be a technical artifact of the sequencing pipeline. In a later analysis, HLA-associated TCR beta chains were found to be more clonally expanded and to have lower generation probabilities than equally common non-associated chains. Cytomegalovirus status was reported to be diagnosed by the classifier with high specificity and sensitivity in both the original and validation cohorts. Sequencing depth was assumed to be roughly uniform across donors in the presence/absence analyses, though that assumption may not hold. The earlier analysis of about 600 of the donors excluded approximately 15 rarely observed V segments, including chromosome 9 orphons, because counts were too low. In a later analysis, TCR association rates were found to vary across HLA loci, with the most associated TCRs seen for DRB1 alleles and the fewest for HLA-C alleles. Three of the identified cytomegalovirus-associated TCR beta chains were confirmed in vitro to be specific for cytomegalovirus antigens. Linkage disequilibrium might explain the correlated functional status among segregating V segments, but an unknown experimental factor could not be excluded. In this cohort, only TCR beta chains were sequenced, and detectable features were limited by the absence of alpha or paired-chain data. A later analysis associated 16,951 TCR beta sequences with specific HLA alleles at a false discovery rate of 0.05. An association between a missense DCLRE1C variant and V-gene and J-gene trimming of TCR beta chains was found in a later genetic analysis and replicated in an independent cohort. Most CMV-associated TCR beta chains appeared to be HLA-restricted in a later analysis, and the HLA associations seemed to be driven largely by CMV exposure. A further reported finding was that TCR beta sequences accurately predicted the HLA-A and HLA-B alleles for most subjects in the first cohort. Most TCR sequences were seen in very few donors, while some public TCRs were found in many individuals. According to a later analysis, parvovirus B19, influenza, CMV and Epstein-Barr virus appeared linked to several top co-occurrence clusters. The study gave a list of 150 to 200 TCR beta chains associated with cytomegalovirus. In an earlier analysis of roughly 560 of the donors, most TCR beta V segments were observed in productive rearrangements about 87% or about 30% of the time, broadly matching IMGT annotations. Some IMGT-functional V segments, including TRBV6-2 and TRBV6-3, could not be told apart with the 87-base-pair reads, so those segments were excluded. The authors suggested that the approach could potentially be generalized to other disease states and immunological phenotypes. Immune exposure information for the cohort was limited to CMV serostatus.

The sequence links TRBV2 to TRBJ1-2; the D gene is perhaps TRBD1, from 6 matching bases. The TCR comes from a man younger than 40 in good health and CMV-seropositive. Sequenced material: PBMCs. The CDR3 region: CASSETGPYGYTF. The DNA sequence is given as TGTGCCAGCAGTGAAACAGGGCCATATGGCTACACCTTC.